The rows below give T cell receptor beta chains drawn from one sample of a study of T cells after posttransplantation cyclophosphamide. Profiling relied on immunoSEQ multiplex PCR, and the TCRdb table lists in-frame clones only, not all of them. The table records some 10,000 clones, around nine tenths of them present only once. The input for sequencing was CD4+ T cells sorted from PBMCs, taken after allogeneic stem cell transplant with posttransplant cyclophosphamide. The source is a male patient aged 25-45 years who received an allogeneic stem cell transplant from a related donor, was CMV-positive, and had acute GVHD only. Some of these T cells may belong to the graft donor. The CDR3 runs from the conserved cysteine through the conserved F or W.

TRBV13	CASSSPQGSTEAFF
TRBV6-1	CASSESGSGDTIYF
TRBV7-2	CASSLSAYEQYF
TRBV5-4	CASSLVKDSNEQFF
TRBV2	CASSSTLAGVMYTQYF
TRBV6-1	CASSERQGYGYTF
TRBV11-2	CASSQGEADTQYF
TRBV5-5	CASSSGHLNTGELFF
TRBV18	CASSTTPTNEKLFF
TRBV19	CASSIPLGTSGLPRNEQFF
TRBV7-8	CASSLNVDTDTQYF
TRBV25-1	CAGTGTALYGYTF
TRBV11-3	CASSLAVANTGELFF
TRBV7-7	CASSRRLQRGPYQETQYF
TRBV7-2	CASSWQGFGTEAFF
TRBV19	CASSILRQGGNQPQHF
TRBV6-1	CASSERQDPSGNTIYF
TRBV6-6	CASTLRVQGFYGYTF
TRBV19	CASKVGRTDTQYF
TRBV5-6	CASSYGTGGGETQYF
TRBV9	CASSVDSWNEQFF
TRBV11-2	CASSPPAGTNYGYTF
TRBV9	CASSVGRGVPTEAFF
TRBV5-1	CASSSREATGKETQYF
TRBV5-5	CASSATGSSDYGYTF
TRBV4-3	CASSHRTKGENTEAFF
TRBV28	CASSLRPLGQTFSYEQYF
TRBV13	CASSLWSSGANVLTF
TRBV7-2	CASSWPWRDTEAFF
TRBV28	CASRPGQGARTEAFF
TRBV7-2	CASRRGQGYGQPQHF
TRBV5-4	CASSLDRGIGYTF
TRBV19	CASSVTGGSPLHF
TRBV4-3	CASSQRGSGAIYGYTF
TRBV6-1	CASSESKNIQYF
TRBV19	CASRKVGDTEAFF
TRBV28	CASSPISLGNSPLHF
TRBV5-4	CASKRTGQNYGYTF